The source of this T cell receptor beta chain is a study of graft-versus-host responses after intestinal transplantation. Study-level background: For around 3 years after anti-thymocyte globulin induction, all recipients took tacrolimus and steroids. Study-wide points: Among recipient marrow samples, GvH clones were found; some appeared first in ileum or blood. Those patients showing graft-donor T cell macrochimerism displayed high graft-versus-host to host-versus-graft clonal ratios in allografts.

To note about this clone: The antigen is undetermined.

The assay was immunoSEQ multiplex PCR, and TCRdb's table has in-frame clones only and misses some. In the table there are over 75,000 clones, 85% to 95% of which are singletons. This TCR was recovered from a human donor who was the organ donor for an intestinal transplant. Sequencing used unstimulated CD8+ T cells sorted from spleen or lymph node cells, obtained before transplant.

CDR3 residues: CASSPLGGTGAIYGYTF. CDR3 sequence (DNA): TGTGCCAGCAGCCCACTCGGGGGAACAGGGGCCATCTATGGCTACACCTTC. The rearrangement links TRBV5-6 to TRBJ1-2, with 7 bases that match TRBD1. This CDR3 spans 17 amino acids. Germline trimming cut 4 bases from V and 4 bases from J; bases unmatched to any gene: 16. The germline CDR1 and CDR2 sequences are SGHDT and YYEEEE.